The rows below give T cell receptor beta chains drawn from one sample of a study of T cells after yellow fever vaccination. One entry per CDR3 protein results from TCRdb running MiXCR on the 5' RACE reads. The sample lists about 140,000 distinct CDR3 sequences, roughly 8% occurring once. Sequencing used CD4+ T cells sorted from PBMCs, obtained 5 days after the yellow fever booster vaccination. The receptors stem from a man aged 25 to 40 who received the YFV17D yellow fever vaccine. The CDR3 runs from the conserved cysteine through the conserved F or W. Fields, in order: D gene, clone size, V gene, J gene, CDR3 protein. A D gene is named only where the DNA matches it firmly. The size of a clone is reported for some rows only, either as once, few or many, or as a class for expanded clones.

d_gene: .; abundance: many; v_gene: TRBV25-1; j_gene: TRBJ2-5; CDR3aa: CASSVAGQKQETQYF
d_gene: .; abundance: many; v_gene: TRBV10-3; j_gene: TRBJ2-7; CDR3aa: CAISEDRVIGEQYF
d_gene: TRBD1; abundance: many; v_gene: TRBV12-3/TRBV12-4; j_gene: TRBJ1-6; CDR3aa: CASSPGQTSPLHF
d_gene: TRBD1; abundance: many; v_gene: TRBV5-6; j_gene: TRBJ1-2; CDR3aa: CASSYRDRTYGYTF
d_gene: .; abundance: many; v_gene: TRBV5-4; j_gene: TRBJ2-7; CDR3aa: CASSLARGAYEQYF
d_gene: .; abundance: many; v_gene: TRBV5-1; j_gene: TRBJ2-1; CDR3aa: CASSLIDEQFF
d_gene: .; abundance: many; v_gene: TRBV18; j_gene: TRBJ2-7; CDR3aa: CASSPGTYEQYF
d_gene: .; abundance: .; v_gene: TRBV5-6; j_gene: TRBJ2-2; CDR3aa: CASSLGSYNTGELFF
d_gene: .; abundance: few; v_gene: TRBV20-1; j_gene: TRBJ1-2; CDR3aa: CSARGEGREDYGYTF
d_gene: .; abundance: many; v_gene: TRBV30; j_gene: TRBJ2-3; CDR3aa: CACQRGTDTQYF
d_gene: .; abundance: many; v_gene: TRBV7-2; j_gene: TRBJ2-7; CDR3aa: CASSWDPTGRYEQYF
d_gene: TRBD1; abundance: many; v_gene: TRBV18; j_gene: TRBJ2-7; CDR3aa: CASSNRDRSYEQYF
d_gene: .; abundance: .; v_gene: TRBV7-2; j_gene: TRBJ2-5; CDR3aa: CASGLDRETQYF
d_gene: .; abundance: .; v_gene: TRBV6-2/TRBV6-3; j_gene: TRBJ2-5; CDR3aa: CASSTYAGETQYF
d_gene: .; abundance: many; v_gene: TRBV5-1; j_gene: TRBJ1-1; CDR3aa: CASRTGTVNTEAFF
d_gene: .; abundance: many; v_gene: TRBV6-5; j_gene: TRBJ1-4; CDR3aa: CASSYSIGGSEKLFF